This TCR beta chain was identified in a study of T cells expressing NK-cell markers. Overall study: Sorted T-cell subsets CD3+CD56+NKG2C+, CD3+CD56+NKG2C- and CD3+CD56-NKG2C+ were TCR beta-sequenced. Most of the eight sequenced donors were HCMV-seropositive; one was seronegative.

Whole-study results and caveats: NKG2C+ dominant clonotype frequencies in 5 or 6 donors were about 1.0-7.0% of CD8+ T cells.

Of note for this clonotype: Its cognate antigen is unknown.

Template switching by 5'RACE with UMIs generated the TCR beta cDNA. For each CDR3 protein, TCRdb gives one entry from its re-call of the 5' RACE reads, without DNA. This sample's table reports about 32,000 distinct CDR3 sequences. The sequenced material came from blood T cells: a sorted CD56 or NKG2C T cell subset, CD4+ or CD8+ T cells, or bulk PBMC T cells (not recorded which). The clonotype originates from a woman between 18 and 70 years old in good health.

The CDR3 spells CASSWDRVGYYEQYF. The chain recombines TRBV5-1 with TRBJ2-7. The germline CDR1 and CDR2 sequences are SGHRS and YFSETQ. This CDR3 region has 15 residues. Supplemented by reference TRBV5-1 and TRBJ2-7, the full variable domain reads KAGVTQTPRYLIKTRGQQVTLSCSPISGHRSVSWYQQTPGQGLQFLFEYFSETQRNKGNFPGRFSGRQFSNSRSEMNVSTLELGDSALYLCASSWDRVGYYEQYFGPGTRLTVT.